These 8 T cell receptor beta chains were all obtained from the same sample, sequenced in a study of shared clonotypes between healthy human individuals. Some clones are missing from TCRdb's copy, which holds only in-frame ones; the method was immunoSEQ multiplex PCR. The table includes about 590,000 clones, roughly 95% detected once. The naive CD8 fraction comprised CD45RO-negative cells positively selected for CCR7 and excluded terminally differentiated effector memory CD45RA+ cells. Material: naive CD8+ T cells sorted from blood. Source of these receptors: a woman in her 30s in good health.

V and J are TRBV28 and TRBJ2-1; a weak D match, TRBD2 (5 bases). The CDR3 loop spans 14 amino acids. Trimming took off 6 bases at V and 4 bases at J, with 13 bases between the two ends. Per the germline V gene, CDR1 is MDHEN and CDR2 is SYDVKM. The CDR3 loop is CASSRADLYNEQFF. The CDR3 nucleotides read TGTGCCAGCAGCCGAGCGGACCTGTACAATGAGCAGTTCTTC.

The rearrangement links TRBV28 to TRBJ1-5; perhaps TRBD1 as D (5 bases). The germline V gene has CDR1 MDHEN and CDR2 SYDVKM. V lost 5 bases, J lost 5 bases, and 16 bases lay in between. CDR3 length equals 15 residues. The CDR3 nucleotides are TGTGCCAGCAGTCCACAGGCTACTAAGCATCAGCCCCAGCATTTT. Residues: CASSPQATKHQPQHF.

V usage is TRBV2 and J usage is TRBJ2-3; D is unclear. Trimming removed 7 bases at V and 2 bases at J, with 16 bases between. Germline V gives CDR1 SNHLY, CDR2 FYNNEI. This CDR3 contains 15 residues. The DNA for the CDR3 is TGTGCCAGCAAACACGGACCATTTATCACAGATACGCAGTATTTT. Protein product: CASKHGPFITDTQYF.

This chain connects TRBV7-6 to TRBJ2-1; 9 bases map to TRBD2. Trimming at V came to 6 bases and at J to 10 bases, leaving 13 bases not matched to a gene. Looked up from germline, CDR1 is SGHVS and CDR2 is FNYEAQ. The CDR3 is 15 residues long. The CDR3 DNA reads as TGTGCCAGCAGTCCGACCCCGGGACTAGCCAGGGAGCAGTTCTTC. Translated: CASSPTPGLAREQFF.

The chain carries TRBV4-1 and TRBJ1-2; D might be TRBD1 (5 bases). Between the trimmed V and J ends, which lost 0 bases and 8 bases, there was a span of 13 bases. This CDR3 contains 14 residues. Per germline, CDR1 MGHRA and CDR2 YSYEKL. Here the CDR3 DNA reads TGCGCCAGCAGCCAAGAGGGGGGAAGAGTCGGCTACACCTTC. Translating it yields CASSQEGGRVGYTF.

The chain recombines TRBV11-2 with TRBJ2-7; the D gene could be TRBD1 or TRBD2 (5 bases each). Germline loops: CDR1 SGHAT, CDR2 FQNNGV. V was trimmed by 1 base and J by 2 bases, leaving 18 bases between them. CDR3 length: 17 residues. The CDR3 DNA is TGTGCCAGCAGCTTAGCCCCCGGACAAGGGAGCCCCTACGAGCAGTACTTC. This codes for CASSLAPGQGSPYEQYF. The full variable domain, its missing parts supplied by reference TRBV11-2 and TRBJ2-7, is EAGVAQSPRYKIIEKRQSVAFWCNPISGHATLYWYQQILGQGPKLLIQFQNNGVVDDSQLPKDRFSAERLKGVDSTLKIQPAKLEDSAVYLCASSLAPGQGSPYEQYFGPGTRLTVT.

CDR3 loop: CASSVLPFEGDSAEAFF. DNA for the CDR3: TGTGCCAGCAGTGTTCTACCTTTCGAGGGAGATAGCGCTGAAGCTTTCTTT. This rearrangement joins TRBV6-1 to TRBJ1-1; the D is unclear. Trimming stripped 4 bases from V and 6 bases from J, with 24 bases between. There are 17 residues in the CDR3. Looked up from germline, CDR1 is MNHNS and CDR2 is SASEGT.

The chain combines TRBV29-1 with TRBJ2-1; perhaps TRBD2 as D (7 bases). Trimming removed 7 bases from V and 4 bases from J, with 23 bases in between. This CDR3 comprises 16 residues. Germline V gene data show CDR1 as SQVTM and CDR2 as ANQGSEA. CDR3 nucleotide sequence: TGCAGCGGCGAGGGGGGCGGAGGACTAGGATACAATGAGCAGTTCTTC. Its protein is CSGEGGGGLGYNEQFF.